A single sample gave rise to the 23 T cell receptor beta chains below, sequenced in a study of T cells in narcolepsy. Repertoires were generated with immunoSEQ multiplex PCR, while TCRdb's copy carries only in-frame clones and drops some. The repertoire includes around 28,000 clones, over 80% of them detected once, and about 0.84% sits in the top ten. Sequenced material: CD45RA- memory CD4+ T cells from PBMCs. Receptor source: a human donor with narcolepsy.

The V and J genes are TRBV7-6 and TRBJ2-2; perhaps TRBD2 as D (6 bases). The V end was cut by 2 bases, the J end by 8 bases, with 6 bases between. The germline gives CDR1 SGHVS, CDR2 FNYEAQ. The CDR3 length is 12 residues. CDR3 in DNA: TGTGCCAGCAGCTTACGGGGGGGGGAGCTGTTTTTT. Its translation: CASSLRGGELFF. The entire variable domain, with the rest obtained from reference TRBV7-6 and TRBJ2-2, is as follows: GAGVSQSPRYKVTKRGQDVALRCDPISGHVSLYWYRQALGQGPEFLTYFNYEAQQDKSGLPNDRFSAERPEGSISTLTIQRTEQRDSAMYRCASSLRGGELFFGEGSRLTVL.

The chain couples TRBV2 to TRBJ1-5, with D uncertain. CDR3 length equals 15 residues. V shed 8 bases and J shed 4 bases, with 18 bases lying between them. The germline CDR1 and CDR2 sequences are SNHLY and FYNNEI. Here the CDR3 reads CASRRKTGENQPQHF. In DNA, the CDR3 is TGTGCCAGCCGTCGAAAGACTGGGGAGAATCAGCCCCAGCATTTT.

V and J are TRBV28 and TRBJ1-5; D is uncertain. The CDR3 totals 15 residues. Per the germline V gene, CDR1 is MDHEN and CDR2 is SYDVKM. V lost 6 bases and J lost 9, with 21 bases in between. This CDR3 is CASRPEEGWSGPQHF. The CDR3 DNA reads TGTGCCAGCAGACCCGAAGAAGGCTGGAGCGGGCCCCAGCATTTT.

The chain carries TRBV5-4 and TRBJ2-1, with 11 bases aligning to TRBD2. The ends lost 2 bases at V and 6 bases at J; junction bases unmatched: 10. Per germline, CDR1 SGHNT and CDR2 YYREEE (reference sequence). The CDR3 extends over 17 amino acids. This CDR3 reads CASSLAPSGGSGNEQFF. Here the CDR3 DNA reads TGTGCCAGCAGCTTAGCCCCTAGCGGGGGGTCGGGCAATGAGCAGTTCTTC.

CDR3 sequence (DNA): TGTGCCAGCAGCTTGTTCGAGACAGGATACGGGGAGCTGTTTTTT. Its translation is CASSLFETGYGELFF. The rearrangement joins TRBV5-4 to TRBJ2-2, with D perhaps matching TRBD1 (6 bases). Germline V CDR1 and CDR2: SGHNT, YYREEE (reference sequence). This CDR3 is 15 amino acids long. V lost 1 base, J lost 7 bases, and 14 bases lay in between.

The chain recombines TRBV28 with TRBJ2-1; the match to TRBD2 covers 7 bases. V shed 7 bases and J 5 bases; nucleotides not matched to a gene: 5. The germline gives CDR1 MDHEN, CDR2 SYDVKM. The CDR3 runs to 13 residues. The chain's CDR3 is CASNTGGHNEQFF. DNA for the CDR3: TGTGCCAGCAATACGGGAGGTCACAATGAGCAGTTCTTC.

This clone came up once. CDR3 bases: TGTGCCAGCAGCCCAGGGGGGGGAAACCACAATGAGCAGTTCTTC. Protein sequence: CASSPGGGNHNEQFF. The rearrangement links TRBV9 to TRBJ2-1; D is possibly TRBD1 or TRBD2 (7 bases each). From germline, CDR1 is SGDLS and CDR2 YYNGEE. V was trimmed by 4 bases and J by 5 bases, leaving 16 bases between them. CDR3 size: 15 residues.

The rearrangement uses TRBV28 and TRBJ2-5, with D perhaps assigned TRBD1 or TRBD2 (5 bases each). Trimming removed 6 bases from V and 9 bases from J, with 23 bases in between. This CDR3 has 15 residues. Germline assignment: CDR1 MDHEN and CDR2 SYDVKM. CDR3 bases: TGTGCCAGCAGGACTTCCGGGACCGGACCCTTGGCCCAGTACTTC. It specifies CASRTSGTGPLAQYF.

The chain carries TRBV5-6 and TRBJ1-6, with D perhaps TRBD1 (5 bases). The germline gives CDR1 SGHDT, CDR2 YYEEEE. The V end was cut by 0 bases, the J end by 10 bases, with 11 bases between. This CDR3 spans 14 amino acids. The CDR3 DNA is TGTGCCAGCAGCTTGGCCCGGGGGAAATCACCCCTCCACTTT. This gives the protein CASSLARGKSPLHF.

CDR3 amino acids: CASSQDPQGGYEQYF. Here the CDR3 DNA reads TGCGCCAGCAGCCAAGATCCTCAGGGAGGCTACGAGCAGTACTTC. The chain recombines TRBV4-3 with TRBJ2-7; tentatively, D is TRBD2 (6 bases). V was shortened by 0 bases and J by 3 bases, with 12 bases between the two germline ends. The CDR3 contains 15 residues. Germline assignment: CDR1 LGHNA and CDR2 YSLEER.

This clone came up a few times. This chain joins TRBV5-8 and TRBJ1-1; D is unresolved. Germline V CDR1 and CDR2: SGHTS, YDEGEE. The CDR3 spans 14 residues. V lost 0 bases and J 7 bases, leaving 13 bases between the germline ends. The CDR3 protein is CASSLGPSGVEAFF. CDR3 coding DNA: TGTGCCAGCAGCTTGGGCCCTAGCGGCGTTGAAGCTTTCTTT.

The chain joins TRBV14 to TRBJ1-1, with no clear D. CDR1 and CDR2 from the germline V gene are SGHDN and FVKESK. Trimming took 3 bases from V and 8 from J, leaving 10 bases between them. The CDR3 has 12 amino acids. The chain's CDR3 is CASSQSRREAFF. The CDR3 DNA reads TGTGCCAGCAGCCAGTCCAGACGGGAAGCTTTCTTT. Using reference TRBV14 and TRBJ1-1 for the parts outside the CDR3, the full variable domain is EAGVTQFPSHSVIEKGQTVTLRCDPISGHDNLYWYRRVMGKEIKFLLHFVKESKQDESGMPNNRFLAERTGGTYSTLKVQPAELEDSGVYFCASSQSRREAFFGQGTRLTVV.

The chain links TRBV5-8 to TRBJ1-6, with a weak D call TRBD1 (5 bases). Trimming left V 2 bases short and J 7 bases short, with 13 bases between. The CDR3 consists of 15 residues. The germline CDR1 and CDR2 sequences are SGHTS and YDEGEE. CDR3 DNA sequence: TGTGCCAGCAGCTTACTGGGACTGACAAATTCACCCCTCCACTTT. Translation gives CASSLLGLTNSPLHF.

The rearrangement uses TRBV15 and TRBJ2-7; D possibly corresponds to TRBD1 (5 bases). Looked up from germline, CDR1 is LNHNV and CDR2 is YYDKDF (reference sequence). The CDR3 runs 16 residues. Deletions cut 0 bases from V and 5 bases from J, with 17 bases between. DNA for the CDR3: TGTGCCACCAGCAGAGAGCAGGGTAGTTCACTGGACGAGCAGTACTTC. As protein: CATSREQGSSLDEQYF.

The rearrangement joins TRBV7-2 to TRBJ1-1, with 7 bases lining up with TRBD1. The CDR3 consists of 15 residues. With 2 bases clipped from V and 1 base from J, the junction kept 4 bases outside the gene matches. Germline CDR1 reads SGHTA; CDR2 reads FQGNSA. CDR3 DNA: TGTGCCAGCAGCTTAAGGGGGCCTAGGAACACTGAAGCTTTCTTT. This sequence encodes CASSLRGPRNTEAFF. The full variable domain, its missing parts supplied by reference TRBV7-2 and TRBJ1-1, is GAGVSQSPSNKVTEKGKDVELRCDPISGHTALYWYRQSLGQGLEFLIYFQGNSAPDKSGLPSDRFSAERTGGSVSTLTIQRTQQEDSAVYLCASSLRGPRNTEAFFGQGTRLTVV.

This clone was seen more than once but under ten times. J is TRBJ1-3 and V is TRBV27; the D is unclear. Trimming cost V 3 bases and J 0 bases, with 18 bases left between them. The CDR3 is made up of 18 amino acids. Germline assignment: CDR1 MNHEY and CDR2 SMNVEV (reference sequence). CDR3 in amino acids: CASSFTLPTETSGNTIYF. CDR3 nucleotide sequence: TGTGCCAGCAGTTTCACCCTGCCAACAGAGACCTCTGGAAACACCATATATTTT.

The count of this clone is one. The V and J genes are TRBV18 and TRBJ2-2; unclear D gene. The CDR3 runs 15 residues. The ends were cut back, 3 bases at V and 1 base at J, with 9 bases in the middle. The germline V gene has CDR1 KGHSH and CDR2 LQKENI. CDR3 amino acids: CASSPQSGNTGELFF. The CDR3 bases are TGTGCCAGCTCACCCCAATCCGGGAACACCGGGGAGCTGTTTTTT.

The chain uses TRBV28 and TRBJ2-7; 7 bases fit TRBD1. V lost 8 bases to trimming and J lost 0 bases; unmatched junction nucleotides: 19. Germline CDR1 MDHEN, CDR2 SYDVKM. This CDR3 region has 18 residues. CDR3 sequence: CASPLFRDSPKSSYEQYF. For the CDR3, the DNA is TGTGCCAGCCCACTGTTCCGGGACAGCCCTAAAAGCTCCTACGAGCAGTACTTC. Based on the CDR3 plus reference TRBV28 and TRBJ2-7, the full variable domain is DVKVTQSSRYLVKRTGEKVFLECVQDMDHENMFWYRQDPGLGLRLIYFSYDVKMKEKGDIPEGYSVSREKKERFSLILESASTNQTSMYLCASPLFRDSPKSSYEQYFGPGTRLTVT.

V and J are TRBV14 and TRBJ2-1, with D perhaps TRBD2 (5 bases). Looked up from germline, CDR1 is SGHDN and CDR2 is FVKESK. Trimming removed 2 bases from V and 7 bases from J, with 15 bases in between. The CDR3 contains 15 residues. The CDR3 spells CASSQLTREKNEQFF. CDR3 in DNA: TGTGCCAGCAGCCAACTCACTAGGGAAAAGAATGAGCAGTTCTTC.

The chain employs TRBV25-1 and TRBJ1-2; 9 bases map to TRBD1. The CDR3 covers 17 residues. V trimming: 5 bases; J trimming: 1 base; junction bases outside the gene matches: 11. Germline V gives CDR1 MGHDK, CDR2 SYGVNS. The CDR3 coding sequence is TGTGCCAGCAGTTCTGGGGACAGGGCCTCCCGTAACTATGGCTACACCTTC. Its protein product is CASSSGDRASRNYGYTF.

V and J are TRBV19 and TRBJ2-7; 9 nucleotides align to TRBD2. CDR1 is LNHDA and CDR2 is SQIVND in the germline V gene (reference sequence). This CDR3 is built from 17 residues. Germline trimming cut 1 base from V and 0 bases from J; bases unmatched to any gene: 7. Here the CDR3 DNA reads TGTGCCAGTAGTATAGCGGCAGCGGGGGGCAGCTCCTACGAGCAGTACTTC. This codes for CASSIAAAGGSSYEQYF.

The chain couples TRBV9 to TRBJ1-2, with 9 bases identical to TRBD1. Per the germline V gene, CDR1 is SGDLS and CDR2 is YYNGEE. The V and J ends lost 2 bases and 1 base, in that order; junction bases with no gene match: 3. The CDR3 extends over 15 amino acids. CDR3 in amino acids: CASSVGTGYNYGYTF. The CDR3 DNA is TGTGCCAGCAGCGTGGGGACAGGGTATAACTATGGCTACACCTTC. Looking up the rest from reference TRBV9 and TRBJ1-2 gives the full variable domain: DSGVTQTPKHLITATGQRVTLRCSPRSGDLSVYWYQQSLDQGLQFLIQYYNGEERAKGNILERFSAQQFPDLHSELNLSSLELGDSALYFCASSVGTGYNYGYTFGSGTRLTVV.

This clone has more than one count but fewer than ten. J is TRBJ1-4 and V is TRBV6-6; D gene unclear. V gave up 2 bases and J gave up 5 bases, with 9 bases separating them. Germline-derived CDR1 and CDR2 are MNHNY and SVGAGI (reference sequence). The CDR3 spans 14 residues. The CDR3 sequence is CASSYLQDNEKLFF. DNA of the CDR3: TGTGCCAGCAGTTACCTCCAGGACAATGAAAAACTGTTTTTT.